This entry lists 8 T cell receptor beta chains sequenced from one sample in a study of regulatory and conventional T cells in RAG deficiency. Repertoires were generated with immunoSEQ multiplex PCR, while TCRdb's copy carries only in-frame clones and drops some. The table shows about 12,000 clones, with 90% to 95% occurring only once. Conventional CD4+ T cells were sorted from blood as CD25-low CD127-high cells. This same sample was also taken into another study, of regulatory T cells. From that paper: The primer mix had 52 TRBV and 13 TRBJ primers.

The sequencing input was CD4+ effector T cells sorted from blood. The receptors were sampled from a human donor in good health.

The chain uses TRBV7-8 and TRBJ1-2; unclear D gene. V shed 1 base and J shed 8 bases, with 11 bases lying between them. CDR3 length: 13 amino acids. Germline loops: CDR1 SGHVS, CDR2 FQNEAQ. The CDR3 here is CASSLDEGIGYTF. DNA for the CDR3: TGTGCCAGCAGCTTAGATGAAGGGATCGGCTACACCTTC.

CDR3 amino acids: CASSLGSSGRNEQFF. CDR3 nucleotide sequence: TGTGCCAGCAGCTTGGGGTCTAGCGGGCGAAATGAGCAGTTCTTC. The chain uses TRBV5-4 and TRBJ2-1; 8 bases fit TRBD2. Germline CDR1 SGHNT, CDR2 YYREEE (reference sequence). This CDR3 spans 15 amino acids. The ends lost 0 bases at V and 7 bases at J; junction bases unmatched: 6.

The chain recombines TRBV15 with TRBJ2-4, with D maybe TRBD1 (7 bases). This CDR3 has 17 amino acids. Trimming shortened V by 0 bases and J by 1 base, and 13 bases separated the two germline ends. Per germline, CDR1 LNHNV and CDR2 YYDKDF (reference sequence). The CDR3 sequence: CATSRDQGGSAKNIQYF. Written as DNA, the CDR3 is TGTGCCACCAGCAGAGATCAGGGGGGATCGGCCAAAAACATTCAGTACTTC.

V usage is TRBV9 and J usage is TRBJ1-1, with 7 bases that match TRBD1. Germline trimming cut 0 bases from V and 4 bases from J; bases unmatched to any gene: 3. Germline values: CDR1 SGDLS, CDR2 YYNGEE. This CDR3 spans 14 amino acids. CDR3 sequence (DNA): TGTGCCAGCAGCGTAGACCCAGGGGGCACTGAAGCTTTCTTT. It codes for CASSVDPGGTEAFF.

This chain joins TRBV4-1 and TRBJ1-6; the D is unclear. The CDR3 totals 18 residues. V was cut by 0 bases and J by 7 bases, with 19 bases left in between. Germline V gene lookup returns CDR1 MGHRA and CDR2 YSYEKL. For the CDR3, the DNA is TGCGCCAGCAGCCAAGATTTGTCCCCGCGGCCGCTAAATTCACCCCTCCACTTT. It specifies CASSQDLSPRPLNSPLHF.

The rearrangement uses TRBV6-5 and TRBJ2-5; the D gene could be TRBD1 or TRBD2 (6 bases each). The CDR3 consists of 15 residues. The ends were cut back, 7 bases at V and 5 bases at J, with 20 bases in the middle. The germline V gene has CDR1 MNHEY and CDR2 SVGAGI. The CDR3: CASNRSGAARETQYF. As DNA, the CDR3 is TGTGCCAGCAATCGATCGGGGGCGGCTCGCGAGACCCAGTACTTC.

This rearrangement joins TRBV7-9 to TRBJ1-2; a possible D gene is TRBD1 (5 bases). V dropped 5 bases and J dropped 12 bases, with 16 bases sitting between them. The germline gives CDR1 SEHNR, CDR2 FQNEAQ (reference sequence). The CDR3 sequence is 12 residues long. Here the CDR3 DNA reads TGTGCCAGCAGCGCACCACTCAAGGGGCACACCTTC. Protein: CASSAPLKGHTF. Combining the CDR3 with reference TRBV7-9 and TRBJ1-2 gives the whole variable domain DTGVSQNPRHKITKRGQNVTFRCDPISEHNRLYWYRQTLGQGPEFLTYFQNEAQLEKSRLLSDRFSAERPKGSFSTLEIQRTEQGDSAMYLCASSAPLKGHTFGSGTRLTVV.

Here the CDR3 DNA reads TGTGCCAGCAGGCGGGCCGGGGGGGACTATGGCTACACCTTC. It specifies CASRRAGGDYGYTF. This chain joins TRBV6-5 and TRBJ1-2, with D possibly being TRBD1 (5 bases). From germline, CDR1 is MNHEY and CDR2 SVGAGI. This CDR3 contains 14 residues. V was shortened by 6 bases and J by 3 bases, with 14 bases between the two germline ends.